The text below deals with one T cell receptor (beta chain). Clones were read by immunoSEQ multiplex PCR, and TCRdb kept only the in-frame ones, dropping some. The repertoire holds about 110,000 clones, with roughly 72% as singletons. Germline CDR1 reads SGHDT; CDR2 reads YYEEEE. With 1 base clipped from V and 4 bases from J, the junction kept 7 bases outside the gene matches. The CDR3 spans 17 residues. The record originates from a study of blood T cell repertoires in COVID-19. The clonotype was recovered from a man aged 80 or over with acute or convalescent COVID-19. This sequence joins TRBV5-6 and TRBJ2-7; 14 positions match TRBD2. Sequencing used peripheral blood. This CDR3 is CASSLKMGLAGEYEQYF. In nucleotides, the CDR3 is TGTGCCAGCAGCTTGAAAATGGGACTAGCGGGAGAGTACGAGCAGTACTTC.